This T cell receptor (beta chain) was recovered during a study of blood T cell repertoires in COVID-19 (dated by TCRdb to the early 2020s). Notes on the research overall: Samples from collaborators originated in the United States, Italy and Spain and spanned both the acute and convalescent phases of COVID-19. The material from the prospective study consisted of cDNA or gDNA derived from T cells, B-cell-depleted T cells, or PBMCs. Subjects who had been exposed to COVID-19, were actively infected with it, or had recovered from it provided the deeply sampled blood TCRbeta repertoires that made up the dataset. The repertoires were released in a freely available public database intended as a resource for research on the immune response to SARS-CoV-2. Samples came from the ongoing ImmuneRACE study (first 160 participants) plus 1,254 subjects from 6 global collaborators. Nearly every sample came with metadata listing a de-identified subject ID, COVID-19 status, age in years and sex. Where available, HLA class I and class II types were obtained from metadata supplied by the sample provider rather than from assay-based typing. Paper-wide results and their limitations: The amount of clinical and demographic metadata varied by source and participant and was provided uncurated.

TCRbeta CDR3 regions were amplified from genomic DNA by means of the immunoSEQ Assay, a bias-controlled multiplex PCR. The authors processed their data as follows. Within the assay, amplification of reference gene primers was used to estimate how many nucleated cells each sample contained. To quantify the absolute abundance of each unique TCRbeta CDR3 rearrangement, sequence reads were collapsed and filtered. For each sample, productive Simpson clonality was calculated as the square root of Simpson's diversity index across productive rearrangements. TCRdb stores this immuneACCESS table with in-frame sequences only. Part of the clones is absent; in the studies checked, under half of the shortfall reflects unresolved V genes, and no reason is known for the rest. That table furnishes V, J and clone size, whereas the DNA furnished D and trimming. The sample table shows around 340,000 clones, and about 86% are seen once. Together, the top ten hold under 8.5% of the sample.

Details on this clone: Its cognate antigen has yet to be identified. Nothing much larger sits one base from this clone, and base qualities are not available.

In Seattle, one collaborating source enrolled patients while the infection was active and tracked those patients longitudinally over the course of disease. The collaborating institutions used their own protocols to collect whole blood in K2EDTA tubes. Collaborator samples were shipped for TCRbeta analysis as frozen whole blood, isolated PBMCs, or DNA extracted from either sample type. From a lookup of the germline V gene, CDR1 and CDR2 are KGHSH and LQKENI. The cysteine opens and the phenylalanine closes a CDR3 of 12 amino acids. Only the CDR3 portion is preserved as DNA: 36 bases, with reading frame beginning at the first base. V is cut by 6 bases and J by 3 bases, and the space between the germline ends is 8 bases.

The source is a woman aged 55-75 years with COVID-19, enrolled during active disease. Source material: peripheral blood. The rearrangement joined TRBV18 to TRBJ1-1; the D segment cannot be called with confidence. The CDR3 amino acid sequence is: CASSHGDTEAFF. The DNA reads as follows: TGTGCCAGCTCTCACGGGGACACTGAAGCTTTCTTT.